This TCR beta chain is from a study of shared clonotypes between healthy human individuals. Study-level results: It was expected that sequencing depth would affect clonotype sharing among donors.

Turning to this clone: Antigen specificity is unknown.

Researchers partitioned CD4+ cells into CD45RA+ naive and CD45RA-negative memory subsets. Replicate PCRs from sorted subsets contained around 200 ng DNA, which is roughly 30,000 T cell genomes. Clones were sequenced by immunoSEQ multiplex PCR, and TCRdb holds only the in-frame ones, with some missing. The sample has about 1 million clones; approximately 70% are singletons. Germline CDR1 and CDR2: SGHVS and FQNEAQ. CDR3 length: 16 residues. V was shortened by 1 base and J by 4 bases, with 15 bases between the two germline ends. This clonotype was obtained from a man younger than 35 in good health. Sequenced input: memory CD4+ T cells sorted from blood. The sample's subset: CD45RA-negative fraction. The chain carries TRBV7-8 and TRBJ2-3, with D perhaps TRBD1 or TRBD2 (5 bases each). CDR3 coding DNA: TGTGCCAGCAGCTTAGTCCGGGGCAGTAAGGCAGATACGCAGTATTTT. Its translation is CASSLVRGSKADTQYF.